One sample yielded the 13 T cell receptor beta chains listed below, sequenced in a study of T cell changes during pregnancy in multiple sclerosis. Assay: immunoSEQ multiplex PCR; the TCRdb copy retains only in-frame clones and omits some. Here the sample spans almost 25,000 clones, around 89% being singletons. The sequenced sample was CD4+ T cells from peripheral blood mononuclear cells, obtained in the first trimester of pregnancy. The source is a female donor in good health, enrolled as a control in a pregnancy study.

The J gene is TRBJ1-3, the V gene TRBV6-5; D is uncertain. Germline CDR1 reads MNHEY; CDR2 reads SVGAGI. This CDR3 is built from 15 residues. Trimming left V 2 bases short and J 2 bases short, with 10 bases between. CDR3 sequence reads: CASSYGRVAGNTIYF. The DNA of the CDR3 is TGTGCCAGCAGTTACGGGAGGGTCGCTGGAAACACCATATATTTT.

CDR3 nucleotide sequence: TGTGCCAGTAGTGCGCCCTCGGCGGATAACTATGGCTACACCTTC. Translation gives CASSAPSADNYGYTF. The chain carries TRBV19 and TRBJ1-2; D gene uncertain. The V gene lost 5 bases and the J gene lost 1 base, with 14 bases spanning the gap. Germline CDR1 and CDR2: LNHDA and SQIVND (reference sequence). The CDR3 is made up of 15 amino acids.

V usage is TRBV27 and J usage is TRBJ2-2, with no clear D. This CDR3 is 16 amino acids long. V lost 6 bases, J lost 0 bases, and 14 bases lay in between. The germline V gene has CDR1 MNHEY and CDR2 SMNVEV (reference sequence). CDR3 DNA sequence: TGTGCCAGCAGGCAACAGCCCCGGTCGAACACCGGGGAGCTGTTTTTT. Translation: CASRQQPRSNTGELFF.

This clone has just a few counts. This sequence joins TRBV11-3 and TRBJ1-2, with no clear D. This CDR3 spans 16 amino acids. CDR1 and CDR2 (germline): SGHNT, YENEEA. The V end lost 0 bases, the J end lost 8 bases, and 19 bases lay between the germline ends. CDR3 DNA sequence: TGTGCCAGCAGCTTAGATGTCAATCCTGCACCCGAGGGCTACACCTTC. Translation: CASSLDVNPAPEGYTF.

This chain uses TRBV2 with TRBJ2-5, with D tentatively TRBD1 (6 bases). From germline, CDR1 is SNHLY and CDR2 FYNNEI. The CDR3 has 12 amino acids. V lost 11 bases, J lost 2 bases, and 12 bases lay in between. The CDR3 is CAGRTVQETQYF. Here the CDR3 DNA reads TGTGCCGGAAGGACAGTTCAAGAGACCCAGTACTTC.

The genes are TRBV7-2 and TRBJ2-7; no definite D call. V lost 5 bases to trimming and J lost 0 bases, with 11 bases between them. This CDR3 spans 14 amino acids. Germline-derived CDR1 and CDR2 are SGHTA and FQGNSA. CDR3 protein: CASSSAASSYEQYF. CDR3 bases: TGTGCCAGCAGCAGCGCTGCGAGCTCCTACGAGCAGTACTTC.

The chain couples TRBV18 to TRBJ1-1; 7 bases map to TRBD1. This CDR3 region has 16 residues. The V segment lost 4 bases and the J segment 3 bases; nucleotides outside the gene matches: 11. CDR1 and CDR2 from the germline V gene are KGHSH and LQKENI. CDR3 bases: TGTGCCAGCTCACGGACAACAGGGGTGGAGCACACTGAAGCTTTCTTT. It encodes CASSRTTGVEHTEAFF.

V and J are TRBV15 and TRBJ1-4; D may be TRBD1 (5 bases). The CDR3 contains 15 residues. Germline lookup yields CDR1 LNHNV and CDR2 YYDKDF (reference sequence). V lost 1 base and J 10 bases, leaving 16 bases between the germline ends. The CDR3 nucleotides read TGTGCCACCAGCAGAGTCCAGTATGGGGCCGGAAAACTGTTTTTT. It yields the protein CATSRVQYGAGKLFF.

This chain connects TRBV6-5 to TRBJ1-1; TRBD1 might be the D (5 bases). The V gene lost 3 bases and the J gene lost 5 bases, with 7 bases spanning the gap. CDR1 and CDR2 from the germline V gene are MNHEY and SVGAGI. The CDR3 is 12 amino acids. CDR3 in DNA: TGTGCCAGCAGTTATGGGGGGACTGAAGCTTTCTTT. Translation: CASSYGGTEAFF.

This chain connects TRBV6-5 to TRBJ2-7; 7 bases are a match to TRBD2. This CDR3 has 14 residues. CDR1 and CDR2 from the germline V gene are MNHEY and SVGAGI. V lost 5 bases, J lost 3 bases, and 7 bases stayed unmatched. The CDR3 is CASSQDVAGYEQYF. The CDR3 DNA reads TGTGCCAGCAGTCAGGATGTAGCGGGCTACGAGCAGTACTTC.

The chain recombines TRBV4-1 with TRBJ1-5; TRBD1 agrees at 9 bases. The V gene's germline CDR1 is MGHRA and CDR2 YSYEKL. The CDR3 totals 17 residues. The V gene end was trimmed by 1 base and the J gene end by 3 bases; junction bases not matched to a gene: 7. Here the CDR3 reads CASSQVDRGAFNQPQHF. The CDR3, as DNA: TGCGCCAGCAGCCAAGTGGACAGGGGCGCGTTCAATCAGCCCCAGCATTTT.

The rearrangement uses TRBV6-5 and TRBJ2-1, with 7 bases lining up with TRBD1. Germline V gene sequence: CDR1 MNHEY, CDR2 SVGAGI. The CDR3 runs 14 residues. The V and J ends lost 6 bases and 7 bases, in that order; junction bases with no gene match: 9. The CDR3 region is CASSRQGGDNEQFF. The DNA for the CDR3 is TGTGCCAGCAGCCGACAGGGTGGGGATAATGAGCAGTTCTTC.

For the CDR3, the DNA is TGTGCCAGCAGTGAGCGGGTAAGCAATCAGCCCCAGCATTTT. Encoded protein: CASSERVSNQPQHF. The chain links TRBV6-4 to TRBJ1-5; D unclear. The CDR3 totals 14 residues. V lost 3 bases to trimming and J lost 1 base, with 7 bases between them. Germline values: CDR1 MRHNA, CDR2 SNTAGT.